These 2 T cell receptor beta chains originate from one sample sequenced in a study of T-cell reconstitution after alpha-beta-depleted transplantation in children. Unique molecular identifiers were incorporated when the TCRbeta library was constructed. TCRdb re-analysed the PCR reads in MiXCR, keeping a single row per CDR3 protein. The table lists 250,000 to 300,000 distinct CDR3 sequences, approximately 9.8% of them singletons. Sequenced here: PBMCs from the stem cell graft donor, sampled from the stem cell graft. These receptors all come from a human donor who donated a stem cell graft to a child with SCID.

This clonotype occurred a few times. One end of the junction varies from germline; a read error may be responsible. The rearrangement uses TRBV27 and TRBJ2-5; 9 nucleotides line up with TRBD1. Germline V gene lookup returns CDR1 MNHEY and CDR2 SMNVEV (reference sequence). This CDR3 contains 16 residues. CDR3 nucleotide sequence: TGTGCCAGCAGTTTATCCCGGACAGGGGATCGAGAGGCCCAGTACTTC. This encodes CASSLSRTGDREAQYF.

This chain links TRBV7-9 with TRBJ2-5, with 7 bases fitting TRBD1. The germline gives CDR1 SEHNR, CDR2 FQNEAQ (reference sequence). CDR3 length: 14 residues. V was clipped by 5 bases and J by 7 bases; unmatched bases: 10. The CDR3 DNA follows: TGTGCCAGCAGCACGGGGACAGCGGCTCGGACCCAGTACTTC. Translating gives CASSTGTAARTQYF. Drawing the rest from reference TRBV7-9 and TRBJ2-5, the complete variable domain is DTGVSQNPRHKITKRGQNVTFRCDPISEHNRLYWYRQTLGQGPEFLTYFQNEAQLEKSRLLSDRFSAERPKGSFSTLEIQRTEQGDSAMYLCASSTGTAARTQYFGPGTRLLVL.